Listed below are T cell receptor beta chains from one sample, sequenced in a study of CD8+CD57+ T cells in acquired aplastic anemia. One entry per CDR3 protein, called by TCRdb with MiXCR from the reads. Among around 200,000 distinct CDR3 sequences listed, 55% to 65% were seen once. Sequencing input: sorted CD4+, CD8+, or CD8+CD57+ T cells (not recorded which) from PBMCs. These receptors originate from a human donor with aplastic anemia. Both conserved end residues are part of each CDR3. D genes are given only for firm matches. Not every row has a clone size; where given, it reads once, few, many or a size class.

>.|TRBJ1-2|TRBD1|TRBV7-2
TGTGCCAGCAGCTTAGGGCCTACAGGGGCTAACTATGGCTACACCTTC
CASSLGPTGANYGYTF
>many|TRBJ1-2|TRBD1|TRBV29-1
TGCAGCGTTGAAGAGTGGACAGGGCGTACCTATGGCTACACCTTC
CSVEEWTGRTYGYTF
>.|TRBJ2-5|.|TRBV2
TGTGCCAGCAGTGAGTTGGGCTTAGTACAAGAGACCCAGTACTTC
CASSELGLVQETQYF
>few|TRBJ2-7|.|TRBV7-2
TGTGCCAGCAGCCCCCGGACACGAGACTACGAGCAGTACTTC
CASSPRTRDYEQYF
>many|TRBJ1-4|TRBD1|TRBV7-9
TGTGCCAGCAGCAACGGGGTTAGGGGGCGAGATAATGAAAAACTGTTTTTT
CASSNGVRGRDNEKLFF
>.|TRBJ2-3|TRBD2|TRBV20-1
TGCAGTGCTACCGACAGACTAGCGGGGGGAACCACAGATACGCAGTATTTT
CSATDRLAGGTTDTQYF
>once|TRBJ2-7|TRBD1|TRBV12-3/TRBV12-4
TGTGCCAGCAGTTTTCGGACAGGGCTGCACGAGCAGTACTTC
CASSFRTGLHEQYF
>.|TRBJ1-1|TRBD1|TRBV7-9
TGTGCCAGCAGAGATAACAGGGGGGCGAACACTGAAGCTTTCTTT
CASRDNRGANTEAFF
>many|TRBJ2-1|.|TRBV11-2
TGTGCCAGCAGCTTAGAACTTTACAATGAGCAGTTCTTC
CASSLELYNEQFF
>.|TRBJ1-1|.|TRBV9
TGTGCCAGCAGCGTAGGTGCCAGGGTTGACACTGAAGCTTTCTTT
CASSVGARVDTEAFF
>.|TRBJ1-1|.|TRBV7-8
TGTGCCAGCAGCTACAGGGTCGGCGCTGAAGCTTTCTTT
CASSYRVGAEAFF
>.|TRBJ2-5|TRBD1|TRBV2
TGTGCCAGCAGAAGTGACAGGGGGCGCGCAGAGACCCAGTACTTC
CASRSDRGRAETQYF
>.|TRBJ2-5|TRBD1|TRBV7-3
TGTGCCAGCAGCTGGTCGGGACAGGGTGGGGAGACCCAGTACTTC
CASSWSGQGGETQYF
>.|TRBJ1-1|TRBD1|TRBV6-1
TGTGCCAGCAGCGAGGGACAGGTCGGTGAAGCTTTCTTT
CASSEGQVGEAFF
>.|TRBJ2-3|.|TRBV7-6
TGTGCCAGCAGCCCCTTGGGGGGAAATTCGGCAGATACGCAGTATTTT
CASSPLGGNSADTQYF
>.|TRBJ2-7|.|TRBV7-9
TGTGCCAGCAGCTTAGTGGGGGTGGGGGAGCAGTACTTC
CASSLVGVGEQYF
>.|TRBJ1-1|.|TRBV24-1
TGTGCCACCAGTGATTTCGTCACTGAAGCTTTCTTT
CATSDFVTEAFF
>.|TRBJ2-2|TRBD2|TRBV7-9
TGTGCCAGCAGCTTGAGAGGGACTACCAACACCGGGGAGCTGTTTTTT
CASSLRGTTNTGELFF
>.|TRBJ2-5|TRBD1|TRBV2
TGTGCCAGCAGCGGCTGGACAGGACAAGAGACCCAGTACTTC
CASSGWTGQETQYF
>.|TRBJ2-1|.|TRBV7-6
TGTGCCAGCAGCTTATTGGCGGACAGCTCCTACAATGAGCAGTTCTTC
CASSLLADSSYNEQFF
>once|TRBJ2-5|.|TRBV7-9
TGTGCCAGCAGCCCCGGACGGCGGGAGACCCAGTACTTC
CASSPGRRETQYF
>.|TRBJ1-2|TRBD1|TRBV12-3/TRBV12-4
TGTGCCAGCAGCTTAGAACCGGGACAGGAGGGCTACACCTTC
CASSLEPGQEGYTF
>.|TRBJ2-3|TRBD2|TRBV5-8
TGTGCCAGCAGCTTGGTTCTAGCGGGAGCGACGCAGTATTTT
CASSLVLAGATQYF
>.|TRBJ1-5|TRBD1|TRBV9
TGTGCCAGCAGCGTTACGGACAGGGGGATTCAGCCCCAGCATTTT
CASSVTDRGIQPQHF
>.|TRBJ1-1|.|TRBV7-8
TGTGCCAGCAGCTTAGCGGGGGTTGGGAGGTCCCACACTGAGGCTTTCTTT
CASSLAGVGRSHTEAFF
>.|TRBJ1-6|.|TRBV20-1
TGCAGTGCTGGGGGGTTCAATTCACCCCTCCACTTT
CSAGGFNSPLHF
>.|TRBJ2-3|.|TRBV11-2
TGTGCCAGCAGCTTAGCGGGGGTTATAACAGATACGCAGTATTTT
CASSLAGVITDTQYF
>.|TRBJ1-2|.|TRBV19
TGTGCCAGTAGTATACTTAGCTACACCTTC
CASSILSYTF
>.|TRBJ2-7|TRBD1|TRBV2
TGTGCCAGCAGTGTGAGGGACAGGGCCTACGAGCAGTACTTC
CASSVRDRAYEQYF
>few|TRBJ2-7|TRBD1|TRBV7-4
TGTGCCAGCAGCCCACAGGGGACAGGCCCCTACGAGCAGTACTTC
CASSPQGTGPYEQYF
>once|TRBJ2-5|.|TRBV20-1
TGCAGTGCTAGAGAGAGGGAGACCCAGTACTTC
CSARERETQYF
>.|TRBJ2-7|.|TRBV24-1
TGTGCCACCAGTGATACGGGGCCTACCTACGAGCAGTACTTC
CATSDTGPTYEQYF
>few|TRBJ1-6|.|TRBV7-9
TGTGCCAGCAGCTTAGGTAGTTCCGGTAATTCACCCCTCCACTTT
CASSLGSSGNSPLHF
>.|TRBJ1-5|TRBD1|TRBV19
TGTGCCAGTAGTATAGATCCACAGGGGCGAGGCAATCAGCCCCAGCATTTT
CASSIDPQGRGNQPQHF
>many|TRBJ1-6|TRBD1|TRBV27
TGTGCCAGCAGTTTCGGTACAGGGGGGGGTTCACCCCTCCACTTT
CASSFGTGGGSPLHF
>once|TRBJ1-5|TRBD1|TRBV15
TGTGCCACCAGCACGCCGGGACAGGGTACTTCAAGCAATCAGCCCCAGCATTTT
CATSTPGQGTSSNQPQHF
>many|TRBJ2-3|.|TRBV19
TGTGCCAGTAGTATAGGGGTAGGAACAGATACGCAGTATTTT
CASSIGVGTDTQYF
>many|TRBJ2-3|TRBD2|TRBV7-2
TGTGCCAGCAGCTTAGGGACTAGCGGGGGGGCGGATACGCAGTATTTT
CASSLGTSGGADTQYF
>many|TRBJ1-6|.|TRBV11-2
TGTGCCAGCAGTCCAGGGTTTTCCGTGTCGTCACCCCTCCACTTT
CASSPGFSVSSPLHF
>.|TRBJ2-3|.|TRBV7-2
TGTGCCAGCGCCCGAGGGTGGGGGGGGGCGACAGATACGCAGTATTTT
CASARGWGGATDTQYF
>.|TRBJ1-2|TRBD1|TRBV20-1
TGCAGTGCTAGAGATATGAACAGGGGGCAAGGCTACACCTTC
CSARDMNRGQGYTF
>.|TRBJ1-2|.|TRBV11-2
TGTGCCAGCAGCTCGTTACGTTCAGGCCTCTATGGCTACACCTTC
CASSSLRSGLYGYTF
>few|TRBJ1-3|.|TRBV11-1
TGTGCCAGCAGCCACGGCCCAGGAGGGGTTGGAAACACCATATATTTT
CASSHGPGGVGNTIYF
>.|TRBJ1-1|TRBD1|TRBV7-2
TGTGCCAGCAGCTGGTCGGGACAGGATGAAGCTTTCTTT
CASSWSGQDEAFF
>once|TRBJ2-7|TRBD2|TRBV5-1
TGCGCCAGCAGCTTGGCCGGGGGGGTCGCCGTTTCCTACGAGCAGTACTTC
CASSLAGGVAVSYEQYF
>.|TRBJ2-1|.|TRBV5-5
TGTGCCAGCAGCTTGGTTACGGGCAGCTCCTACAATGAGCAGTTCTTC
CASSLVTGSSYNEQFF
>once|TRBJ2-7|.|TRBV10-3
TGTGCCATCGGGCGGGGCACCCCCTACGAGCAGTACTTC
CAIGRGTPYEQYF
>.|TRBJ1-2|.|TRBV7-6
TGTGCCAGCAGCTTAGTTGGGGGTAGTCGGGGCTACACCTTC
CASSLVGGSRGYTF
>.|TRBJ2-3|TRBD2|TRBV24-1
TGTGCCACCAGTGAGGCTAGCGGAGGCACAGATACGCAGTATTTT
CATSEASGGTDTQYF
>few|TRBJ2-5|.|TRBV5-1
TGCGCCAGCAGCTTGGGTAAAGAGACCCAGTACTTC
CASSLGKETQYF